Below, 31 T cell receptor beta chains from the same sample are listed, as sequenced in a study of blood T cells in healthy people across ages. Primed by a sample-barcoded 5' primer and a J-beta primer mix, a second PCR proceeded for roughly 7 to 11 cycles. MiXCR, applied by TCRdb to the 5' RACE reads, yields one record per CDR3 protein. The sample has 700,000 or so distinct CDR3 sequences, over 20% seen once. Input material: blood. These receptors came from a man between 65 and 85 years old in good health.

Only a few counts were recorded for this clonotype. J is TRBJ2-5 and V is TRBV6-6; D possibly corresponds to TRBD1 (6 bases). Trimming took 4 bases from V and 7 from J, leaving 16 bases between them. The CDR3 runs to 14 residues. The germline CDR1 and CDR2 sequences are MNHNY and SVGAGI (reference sequence). The CDR3 loop is CASSSLQGTGTQYF. The CDR3 DNA sequence: TGTGCCAGCAGTTCGCTACAGGGTACGGGGACCCAGTACTTC.

The gene calls are TRBV10-1 and TRBJ2-5, with a weak D call TRBD2 (6 bases). The CDR3 is 14 amino acids. V was trimmed by 4 bases and J by 4 bases, leaving 13 bases between them. Germline CDR1 and CDR2: WNHNN and SYGVQD (reference sequence). The CDR3 region is CASSAAAGRETQYF. The CDR3 DNA follows: TGCGCCAGCAGTGCTGCGGCGGGAAGAGAGACCCAGTACTTC.

There are a few counts of this clonotype. In DNA, the CDR3 is TGTGCCAGCAGCTTATTAGTTTCCGTTGGCAGGGGCTATGGCTACACCTTC. Translating gives CASSLLVSVGRGYGYTF. The genes are TRBV7-2 and TRBJ1-2; D possibly corresponds to TRBD1 (6 bases). Looked up from germline, CDR1 is SGHTA and CDR2 is FQGNSA. V lost 2 bases to trimming and J lost 4 bases, with 20 bases between them. This CDR3 contains 17 residues.

This clonotype has only a few counts. The chain uses TRBV29-1 and TRBJ2-1, with TRBD2 identical over 7 bases. This CDR3 has 15 amino acids. V lost 0 bases, J lost 2 bases, and 4 bases stayed unmatched. Germline V CDR1 and CDR2: SQVTM, ANQGSEA. CDR3 sequence reads: CSVEDRRGTYNEQFF. The CDR3 DNA is TGCAGCGTTGAAGATCGGCGGGGGACCTACAATGAGCAGTTCTTC.

This clonotype was picked up many times. The chain carries TRBV3-1 and TRBJ2-5, with unresolved D. The CDR3 has 14 amino acids. Germline V lookup: CDR1 LGHDT, CDR2 YNNKEL (reference sequence). Trimming removed 0 bases from V and 5 bases from J, with 10 bases in between. CDR3 nucleotides: TGTGCCAGCAGCCAAGATCGTTTTTCGGAGACCCAGTACTTC. This encodes CASSQDRFSETQYF.

This clonotype was found a few times. The J gene is TRBJ2-7, the V gene TRBV10-3; D might be TRBD1 (6 bases). The germline V gene has CDR1 ENHRY and CDR2 SYGVKD. The CDR3 spans 13 residues. V was trimmed by 4 bases and J by 5 bases, leaving 12 bases between them. DNA of the CDR3: TGTGCCATCAGTGGCAGGGGAGAGGACGAGCAGTACTTC. It yields the protein CAISGRGEDEQYF.

Comments on this clonotype: It may be a read error: a sequence one base away is much more abundant. V gene TRBV12-3 or TRBV12-4 combines with J gene TRBJ2-3, with 7 bases fitting TRBD2. After removal of 7 bases from V and 1 base from J, the junction contained 5 bases not matched to a gene. The CDR3 totals 14 residues. CDR3 amino acids: CASTGTIGTDTQYF. The CDR3, as DNA: TGTGCCAGCACCGGGACTATCGGCACAGATACGCAGTATTTT.

This clonotype is a singleton in its sample. The chain couples TRBV24-1 to TRBJ2-7; TRBD2 is a possible D gene (5 bases). With 11 bases removed from V and 5 bases from J, the gap between germline ends came to 18 bases. CDR1 and CDR2 (germline): KGHDR, SFDVKD. CDR3 size: 13 residues. CDR3 coding DNA: TGTGCCAATACCGACTTCGGACTTGACGAGCAGTACTTC. This translates into CANTDFGLDEQYF.

The V call is TRBV20-1, the J call TRBJ2-5, with 9 bases identical to TRBD2. Germline V gene sequence: CDR1 DFQATT, CDR2 SNEGSKA (reference sequence). This CDR3 region has 15 residues. Trimming took 6 bases from V and 1 from J; bases not matched to a gene: 9. The CDR3 sequence is CSAPFSGGFQETQYF. CDR3 nucleotides: TGCAGTGCCCCCTTTAGCGGGGGATTCCAAGAGACCCAGTACTTC.

CDR3 nucleotides: TGTGCCAGCGGTTTCGGTGAAAAACTGTTTTTT. Protein: CASGFGEKLFF. The gene calls are TRBV6-1 and TRBJ1-4; D uncertain. The CDR3 has 11 amino acids. Looked up from germline, CDR1 is MNHNS and CDR2 is SASEGT. Trimming removed 8 bases at V and 7 bases at J, with 8 bases between.

J is TRBJ1-2 and V is TRBV12-3 or TRBV12-4, with TRBD1 identical over 10 bases. The CDR3 loop spans 14 amino acids. Trimming cost V 5 bases and J 3 bases; bases outside gene matches: 3. CDR3 nucleotides: TGTGCCAGCAGTGGGACAGGGGCCTACTATGGCTACACCTTC. Translation: CASSGTGAYYGYTF.

The CDR3 region has the DNA TGTGCCAGCAGTTATGGAGGCTTCGAGGCAGATACGCAGTATTTT. It codes for CASSYGGFEADTQYF. The chain uses TRBV6-6 and TRBJ2-3, with a possible D match to TRBD2 (5 bases). Germline V gives CDR1 MNHNY, CDR2 SVGAGI (reference sequence). The CDR3 totals 15 residues. V was clipped by 3 bases and J by 4 bases, with 14 bases between them.

There are a few counts of this clonotype. The rearrangement links TRBV14 to TRBJ2-1; unclear D gene. The V gene lost 4 bases and the J gene lost 0 bases, with 13 bases spanning the gap. From germline, CDR1 is SGHDN and CDR2 FVKESK. The CDR3 is made up of 16 amino acids. CDR3 residues: CASSPGRVSSYNEQFF. The CDR3 DNA sequence: TGTGCCAGCAGCCCCGGACGGGTGAGCTCCTACAATGAGCAGTTCTTC.

The genes are TRBV4-2 and TRBJ2-5, with D hard to call. V was trimmed by 1 base and J by 4 bases, leaving 16 bases between them. Looked up from germline, CDR1 is LGHNA and CDR2 is YNFKEQ. The CDR3 has 16 amino acids. The CDR3 DNA follows: TGTGCCAGCAGCCAAGTGACCTTGGGCAAGGGAGAGACCCAGTACTTC. This sequence encodes CASSQVTLGKGETQYF.

This clonotype has a handful of counts. The chain joins TRBV7-8 to TRBJ1-1, with D possibly TRBD1 on 6 matching bases. This CDR3 comprises 15 residues. CDR1 and CDR2 from the germline V gene are SGHVS and FQNEAQ. V was pared by 2 bases and J by 5 bases, with 15 bases between. CDR3 bases: TGTGCCAGCAGCTTACCTGGGGGCGATAGGACTGAAGCTTTCTTT. This encodes CASSLPGGDRTEAFF.

Ten or more counts support this clonotype. This chain connects TRBV7-2 to TRBJ2-1; tentatively, D is TRBD2 (6 bases). Germline CDR1 and CDR2: SGHTA and FQGNSA. The CDR3 length is 16 residues. V lost 0 bases and J lost 0, with 9 bases in between. This chain's CDR3 is CASSLARGTSYNEQFF. CDR3 bases: TGTGCCAGCAGCTTAGCCCGCGGGACCTCCTACAATGAGCAGTTCTTC.

The sample holds a few counts of this clonotype. The chain carries TRBV29-1 and TRBJ2-5, with 7 bases aligning to TRBD1. CDR3 length: 13 residues. Germline CDR1 and CDR2: SQVTM and ANQGSEA. Trimming at V came to 7 bases and at J to 0 bases, leaving 5 bases not matched to a gene. CDR3 in amino acids: CSAKGTDQETQYF. The CDR3 region has the DNA TGCAGCGCAAAAGGGACAGACCAAGAGACCCAGTACTTC.

The chain couples TRBV4-1 to TRBJ2-1, with 8 bases that match TRBD1. The assigned J gene may be wrong: the sequence end matches TRBJ2-7 better. Germline CDR1 and CDR2: MGHRA and YSYEKL. This CDR3 region has 16 residues. CDR3 sequence reads: CASSQDLGQVPTRQYF. The CDR3 DNA is TGCGCCAGCAGCCAAGATTTGGGACAGGTGCCTACGAGGCAGTACTTC.

This chain uses TRBV2 with TRBJ2-7; D may be TRBD1 or TRBD2 (5 bases each). TRBJ2-5 matches the DNA end more closely, so the J call is doubtful. CDR1 SNHLY and CDR2 FYNNEI come from the germline V gene. The CDR3 is made up of 12 amino acids. The CDR3 sequence: CARNDGTETQYF. CDR3 DNA sequence: TGTGCCAGAAATGACGGGACGGAGACCCAGTACTTC.

V usage is TRBV7-2 and J usage is TRBJ1-1; 9 bases are a match to TRBD1. The trim removed 2 bases at V and 5 bases at J, leaving 6 bases unmatched. Per the germline V gene, CDR1 is SGHTA and CDR2 is FQGNSA. CDR3 length: 15 residues. CDR3 amino acids: CASSLIQGAETEAFF. The CDR3 nucleotides are TGTGCCAGCAGCTTAATACAGGGGGCTGAAACTGAAGCTTTCTTT.

This chain links TRBV14 with TRBJ2-1; 7 positions agree with TRBD2. The germline V gene encodes CDR1 SGHDN and CDR2 FVKESK. After removal of 5 bases from V and 9 bases from J, the junction contained 10 bases not matched to a gene. The CDR3 consists of 14 residues. CDR3 nucleotide sequence: TGTGCCAGCAGCTCCCAGACTAGCTCAATTGAGCAGTTCTTC. This gives the protein CASSSQTSSIEQFF.

V and J are TRBV6-2 or TRBV6-3 and TRBJ2-3; unclear D gene. The V gene's germline CDR1 is MNHEY and CDR2 SVGEGT. This CDR3 spans 12 amino acids. V was trimmed by 6 bases and J by 6 bases, leaving 10 bases between them. The DNA of the CDR3 is TGTGCCAGCAGAGATCCCTCGGATACGCAGTATTTT. This translates into CASRDPSDTQYF.

This clonotype occurred a few times. This chain uses TRBV6-6 with TRBJ2-5, with D maybe TRBD1 (5 bases). The germline gives CDR1 MNHNY, CDR2 SVGAGI (reference sequence). The V gene lost 6 bases and the J gene lost 5 bases, with 7 bases spanning the gap. There are 11 residues in the CDR3. CDR3 in amino acids: CASRGAETQYF. The CDR3 nucleotides read TGTGCCAGCAGAGGGGCGGAGACCCAGTACTTC.

This clonotype was seen a few times. One end of the junction varies from germline; a read error may be responsible. V gene TRBV5-1 combines with J gene TRBJ2-5; D is ambiguous. Germline lookup yields CDR1 SGHRS and CDR2 YFSETQ. The CDR3 covers 15 residues. The CDR3 nucleotides are TGCGCCAGCAGCTTGGAGGCGACATCAGGAGAGGCCCAGTACTTC. Amino acids: CASSLEATSGEAQYF.

V gene TRBV20-1 combines with J gene TRBJ1-2, with D perhaps matching TRBD1 (6 bases). Per germline, CDR1 DFQATT and CDR2 SNEGSKA (reference sequence). The V end lost 6 bases, the J end lost 8 bases, and 13 bases lay between the germline ends. The CDR3 consists of 11 residues. The CDR3 nucleotides read TGCAGTGCCAGCGGGGGGGCGGGCTACACCTTC. This codes for CSASGGAGYTF.

This clonotype was recorded once. The chain joins TRBV20-1 to TRBJ2-1; D unresolved. Judging by the DNA end, TRBJ2-5 fits better; the J call may be wrong. CDR1 and CDR2 (germline): DFQATT, SNEGSKA (reference sequence). The CDR3 has 13 amino acids. The CDR3: CSAPPGVSSAQYF. The CDR3 region has the DNA TGCAGTGCGCCTCCTGGTGTCTCCTCTGCCCAGTACTTC.

The rearrangement uses TRBV19 and TRBJ2-7, with unresolved D. Deletions cut 6 bases from V and 4 bases from J, with 13 bases between. CDR1 and CDR2 (germline): LNHDA, SQIVND (reference sequence). The CDR3 extends over 13 amino acids. This CDR3 is CASSPWVGYEQYF. Written as DNA, the CDR3 is TGTGCCAGTAGCCCTTGGGTGGGGTACGAGCAGTACTTC. Full variable domain (remainder filled in from reference TRBV19 and TRBJ2-7): DGGITQSPKYLFRKEGQNVTLSCEQNLNHDAMYWYRQDPGQGLRLIYYSQIVNDFQKGDIAEGYSVSREKKESFPLTVTSAQKNPTAFYLCASSPWVGYEQYFGPGTRLTVT.

This clonotype was counted at least ten times. The rearrangement joins TRBV7-2 to TRBJ2-5; 12 positions agree with TRBD2. CDR3 size: 16 residues. The V gene end was trimmed by 5 bases and the J gene end by 1 base; junction bases not matched to a gene: 5. CDR1 and CDR2 (germline): SGHTA, FQGNSA. CDR3 in DNA: TGTGCCAGCAGCCCACGACTAGCGGGGGTCCAAGAGACCCAGTACTTC. Translation: CASSPRLAGVQETQYF.

This clonotype has a count of ten or more. The chain recombines TRBV4-2 with TRBJ2-2; no definite D call. Between the trimmed V and J ends, which lost 4 bases and 2 bases, there was a span of 14 bases. Germline loops: CDR1 LGHNA, CDR2 YNFKEQ. This CDR3 is 16 amino acids long. The CDR3 reads CASSRGWLTNTGELFF. The CDR3 coding sequence is TGTGCCAGCAGCCGAGGCTGGCTAACAAACACCGGGGAGCTGTTTTTT.

The V and J genes are TRBV7-2 and TRBJ1-2; unclear D gene. CDR3 length: 13 residues. Looked up from germline, CDR1 is SGHTA and CDR2 is FQGNSA. The V end was cut by 5 bases, the J end by 4 bases, with 11 bases between. The CDR3 protein is CASSQNLFYGYTF. CDR3 DNA sequence: TGTGCCAGCAGCCAGAACCTCTTCTATGGCTACACCTTC.

The rearrangement links TRBV3-1 to TRBJ2-4; D is unresolved. With 4 bases removed from V and 9 bases from J, the gap between germline ends came to 7 bases. CDR3 size: 11 residues. Germline CDR1 is LGHDT and CDR2 is YNNKEL (reference sequence). The CDR3 DNA reads as TGTGCCAGCAGCCTCGCTGGCATTCAGTACTTC. Translating it yields CASSLAGIQYF.